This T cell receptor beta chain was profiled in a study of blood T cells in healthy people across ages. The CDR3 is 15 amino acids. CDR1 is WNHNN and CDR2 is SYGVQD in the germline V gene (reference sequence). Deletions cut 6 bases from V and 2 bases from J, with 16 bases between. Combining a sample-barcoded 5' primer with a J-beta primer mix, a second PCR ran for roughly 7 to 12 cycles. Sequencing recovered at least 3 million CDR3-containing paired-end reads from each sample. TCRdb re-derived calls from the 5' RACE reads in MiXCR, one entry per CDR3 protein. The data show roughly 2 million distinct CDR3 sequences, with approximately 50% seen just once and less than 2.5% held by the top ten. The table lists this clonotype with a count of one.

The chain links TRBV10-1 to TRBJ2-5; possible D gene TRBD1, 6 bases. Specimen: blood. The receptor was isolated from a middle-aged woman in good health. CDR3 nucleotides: TGCGCCAGCAGCCCAGGGGACATTCGTCAAGAGACCCAGTACTTC. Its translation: CASSPGDIRQETQYF.